This T cell receptor beta chain appears in the sequencing data of a study of human T cells and chemical hapten exposure (dated by TCRdb to the early 2020s). For the wider study: For sensitization, 2% DPC in acetone was applied to a roughly 2 cm by roughly 2 cm area of upper inner arm skin. Twenty-nine alopecia patients provided blood for TCR sequencing at one to four time points (pre-sensitization, 2, 6 and 24 weeks). The patient cohort, mostly female, included alopecia areata with under or over 50% scalp involvement, alopecia totalis and alopecia universalis. Patch testing was done on the upper back using Finn chambers containing 0.01% DPC, and results were scored after 6 days according to International Contact Dermatitis Research Group standards. Libraries were combined into a pool for sequencing, and differences in TCR yield between samples came mainly from small differences in library volumes within the pool. The study tracked peripheral blood TCR repertoire changes in vivo during primary and secondary sensitization to the hapten diphenylcyclopropenone (DPC) in alopecia patients. Weekly therapeutic DPC doses were additionally applied to the scalp of patients throughout the roughly 23-week study period. Patient blood was sampled pre-sensitization (week 0) and at 2, 6 and about 24 weeks after DPC sensitization.

The library came from RACE. The sequencer listed for this sample is NextSeq 500. During library preparation, unique molecular identifiers were attached to individual cDNA molecules so that TCRs could be counted in a quantitative, reproducible way. For every blood RNA sample, sequencing covered both the TCR alpha and TCR beta chains. The authors' pipeline ran thus. Samples had a median of 95,638 TCRs, with a range from about 23,224 to 750,000. V, J and CDR3 annotation of the TCR reads was performed with the Decombinator software suite. For PS versus PT1 abundance plots, all samples were subsampled to the same number of TCRs (28,000). Expanded TCRs were defined as absent before sensitization and observed at least eight times at the 2-week time point. Through fastp at Q25 and MiXCR, TCRdb rebuilt clones from the public reads, retaining in-frame beta chains. Every entry covers one CDR3 protein and lists the most common genes and DNA from its rows. The V and J calls follow TCRdb's processing rather than the paper's. The sample data list 95,000 or so distinct CDR3 sequences, and about 10% of these were observed just once. 2% to 2.5% of the sample is taken by the ten largest.

V is reduced by 2 bases and J by 1 base, leaving a spacing of 9 bases between them. Measured from the cysteine to the phenylalanine, the CDR3 is 15 residues long. Only the CDR3 DNA stays, 45 bases, in frame from base 1. Sequences KGHSH (CDR1) and LQKENI (CDR2) are obtained from the germline V gene. At least ten counts were recorded for this clonotype. Its antigen is still unknown. No much larger clone is present one base from it, and per-base qualities are unavailable. The time point label on this specimen signifies: patch test 1, 2 weeks after DPC sensitization. The sample's treatment or condition label, decoded: therapeutic diphenylcyclopropenone sensitization with weekly scalp DPC. At every patch-test visit, the blood draw took place before the patch test was put on. Patients were considered eligible if aged 18 to 70, diagnosed with alopecia and deemed suitable for DPC therapy, and patients were excluded if pregnant. Total RNA was extracted from unfractionated whole blood that had been collected in Tempus Blood RNA tubes.

What the research found in general, with its limitations: Because all patients had alopecia, a presumed autoimmune disease, the immune response of the patients might differ from that of healthy individuals. Significantly more large CDR3 similarity clusters were formed by expanded TCRs than by pre-sensitization or healthy control sets, consistent with antigen-driven responses. DPC sensitization did not change the number of TCRs with a frequency above 1 in 1000, and there was no evidence of changes in global repertoire structure. Patch test score correlated positively with the number of PT1 expanded TCRs, reaching significance at thresholds 8, 16 and 32 but not at 4. After repeated subsampling, the strength of the expansion versus patch-test correlation and the threshold at which it became significant changed.

The clonotype was recovered from a man aged 35 to 55 with alopecia areata. Some clones in this sample may be carry-over from other donors' samples. Source: whole blood, taken in connection with sensitization to the hapten diphenylcyclopropenone (DPC). Rearrangement joined TRBV18 to TRBJ1-5, and the D gene may be TRBD1, 5 bases matching. The bases are TGTGCCAGCTCACCAGGGGGTATGAGCAATCAGCCCCAGCATTTT. It translates as CASSPGGMSNQPQHF. Supplemented by the reference TRBV18 and TRBJ1-5 proteins around the CDR3, the complete variable domain is NAGVMQNPRHLVRRRGQEARLRCSPMKGHSHVYWYRQLPEEGLKFMVYLQKENIIDESGMPKERFSAEFPKEGPSILRIQQVVRGDSAAYFCASSPGGMSNQPQHFGDGTRLSIL.